One sample yielded the 26 T cell receptor beta chains listed below, sequenced in a study of T cells after yellow fever vaccination. TCRdb analysed the 5' RACE reads with MiXCR anew, one entry per CDR3 protein. The data hold roughly 30,000 distinct CDR3 sequences, with over 9.5% observed a single time. Sequenced material: PBMCs, either bulk or a sorted T-cell subset (CD4+, CD8+, memory, or dextramer-sorted; not recorded which), taken less than 16 days after the first yellow fever vaccination. The source is a man aged 18 to 29 who received the YFV17D yellow fever vaccine.

This clonotype was observed many times. The chain joins TRBV5-1 to TRBJ2-2, with D maybe TRBD2 (5 bases). The CDR3 loop spans 14 amino acids. Germline CDR1 and CDR2: SGHRS and YFSETQ. V was shortened by 2 bases and J by 3 bases, with 8 bases between the two germline ends. CDR3 residues: CASSFGMYTGELFF. CDR3 coding DNA: TGCGCCAGCAGCTTCGGGATGTACACCGGGGAGCTGTTTTTT.

This clonotype was observed a few times. The chain joins TRBV4-3 to TRBJ2-6; D not certain. The V gene lost 0 bases and the J gene lost 0 bases, with 12 bases spanning the gap. Germline CDR1 is LGHNA and CDR2 is YSLEER. CDR3 length: 18 amino acids. In nucleotides, the CDR3 is TGCGCCAGCAGCCAAGATTGGTTGCTGGGCTCTGGGGCCAACGTCCTGACTTTC. Its protein product is CASSQDWLLGSGANVLTF.

This clonotype showed up many times. This chain joins TRBV12-3 or TRBV12-4 and TRBJ2-5; the match to TRBD2 covers 9 bases. The V gene end was trimmed by 5 bases and the J gene end by 5 bases; junction bases not matched to a gene: 9. CDR3 length: 15 amino acids. The CDR3 loop reads CASSSGGLSQETQYF. Here the CDR3 DNA reads TGTGCCAGCAGTAGCGGGGGGCTTTCTCAGGAGACCCAGTACTTC.

This clonotype occurred many times. The chain links TRBV7-8 to TRBJ1-5; D gene unclear. This CDR3 comprises 14 residues. Germline V gene data show CDR1 as SGHVS and CDR2 as FQNEAQ. The germline V and J ends were trimmed by 3 bases and 5 bases, with 11 bases remaining between them. The CDR3: CASSFQDTDQPQHF. In DNA form, the CDR3 reads TGTGCCAGCAGCTTCCAAGACACCGATCAGCCCCAGCATTTT.

This clonotype was seen at least ten times. This chain joins TRBV20-1 and TRBJ2-3; 10 nucleotides match TRBD1. This CDR3 has 13 residues. Germline CDR1 and CDR2: DFQATT and SNEGSKA (reference sequence). The V and J ends lost 7 bases and 3 bases, in that order; junction bases with no gene match: 4. The CDR3 here is CSVPGQGTDTQYF. DNA for the CDR3: TGCAGTGTTCCGGGACAGGGGACAGATACGCAGTATTTT.

The V and J genes are TRBV5-4 and TRBJ2-5; TRBD1 matches at 9 bases. Germline CDR1 SGHNT, CDR2 YYREEE (reference sequence). The CDR3 length is 14 residues. Trimming cost V 4 bases and J 5 bases; bases outside gene matches: 6. CDR3 protein: CASSGAGTGETQYF. DNA for the CDR3: TGTGCCAGCAGCGGAGCCGGGACAGGGGAGACCCAGTACTTC.

This clonotype showed up many times. J is TRBJ2-2 and V is TRBV6-2 or TRBV6-3; tentative D call: TRBD1 (5 bases). The CDR3 is 15 amino acids. Germline loops: CDR1 MNHEY, CDR2 SVGEGT. The V end lost 7 bases, the J end lost 2 bases, and 14 bases lay between the germline ends. The CDR3 DNA reads TGTGCCAGCACGCAGGCAGGGCAAAACACCGGGGAGCTGTTTTTT. Translation gives CASTQAGQNTGELFF.

Many counts were recorded for this clonotype. The chain uses TRBV11-2 and TRBJ2-7; a weak D match, TRBD2 (5 bases). This CDR3 comprises 15 residues. Trimming removed 5 bases at V and 5 bases at J, with 19 bases between. CDR1 is SGHAT and CDR2 is FQNNGV in the germline V gene. The CDR3, as DNA: TGTGCCAGCAGCCCTTCGATCCTGTTCGGGGACGAGCAGTACTTC. Translation gives CASSPSILFGDEQYF.

This clonotype was seen repeatedly, ten times or more. The chain employs TRBV3-1 and TRBJ2-3; TRBD1 or TRBD2 may be the D gene (6 bases each). V shed 7 bases and J shed 5 bases, with 19 bases lying between them. Germline V gives CDR1 LGHDT, CDR2 YNNKEL (reference sequence). This CDR3 spans 15 amino acids. DNA of the CDR3: TGTGCCAGCACGAGGGGGGCAGTTGGGGGAGATACGCAGTATTTT. Translation gives CASTRGAVGGDTQYF.

This clonotype was observed at least ten times. The rearrangement joins TRBV20-1 to TRBJ2-1; D unresolved. The CDR3 runs 15 residues. V lost 4 bases, J lost 1 base, and 14 bases lay in between. The germline V gene encodes CDR1 DFQATT and CDR2 SNEGSKA (reference sequence). The CDR3 nucleotides read TGCAGTGCTAACCTTCGGAGTTTATCCTACAATGAGCAGTTCTTC. Residues: CSANLRSLSYNEQFF.

This clonotype was counted at least ten times. This chain connects TRBV5-1 to TRBJ2-5; no reliable D call. Germline V lookup: CDR1 SGHRS, CDR2 YFSETQ. The CDR3 runs 13 residues. V was cut by 3 bases and J by 2 bases, with 8 bases left in between. DNA of the CDR3: TGCGCCAGCAGCTCGTTGCCTCAAGAGACCCAGTACTTC. This gives the protein CASSSLPQETQYF. The full variable domain, completed using reference TRBV5-1 and TRBJ2-5, is KAGVTQTPRYLIKTRGQQVTLSCSPISGHRSVSWYQQTPGQGLQFLFEYFSETQRNKGNFPGRFSGRQFSNSRSEMNVSTLELGDSALYLCASSSLPQETQYFGPGTRLLVL.

This clonotype was detected ten times or more. As DNA, the CDR3 is TGCGCCAGCAGCGTGGGACCCCCGGGACAGGGGTTTGGCTACACCTTC. Its translation: CASSVGPPGQGFGYTF. J is TRBJ1-2 and V is TRBV5-1, with 10 bases aligning to TRBD1. Germline V gene lookup returns CDR1 SGHRS and CDR2 YFSETQ. V was pared by 4 bases and J by 7 bases, with 13 bases of the junction left unmatched. This CDR3 has 16 residues. Based on the CDR3 plus reference TRBV5-1 and TRBJ1-2, the full variable domain is KAGVTQTPRYLIKTRGQQVTLSCSPISGHRSVSWYQQTPGQGLQFLFEYFSETQRNKGNFPGRFSGRQFSNSRSEMNVSTLELGDSALYLCASSVGPPGQGFGYTFGSGTRLTVV.

The sample holds many counts of this clonotype. The chain combines TRBV25-1 with TRBJ1-3, with D unresolved. The CDR3 covers 15 residues. V was shortened by 7 bases and J by 0 bases, with 13 bases between the two germline ends. The germline gives CDR1 MGHDK, CDR2 SYGVNS. The CDR3 nucleotides read TGTGCCAGCACCCCCCCAGGTCCCTCTGGAAACACCATATATTTT. The encoded protein is CASTPPGPSGNTIYF.

This clonotype was seen repeatedly, ten times or more. The chain couples TRBV12-3 or TRBV12-4 to TRBJ2-3; D might be TRBD1 (8 bases). The CDR3 length is 15 residues. Deletions cut 11 bases from V and 2 bases from J, with 20 bases between. Here the CDR3 reads CALRRGTGTTDTQYF. CDR3 bases: TGTGCCCTTCGGCGGGGGACAGGCACCACAGATACGCAGTATTTT.

This clonotype was recorded at least ten times. This chain uses TRBV5-1 with TRBJ1-3, with D hard to call. Trimming pared 4 bases from V and 0 bases from J, leaving 17 bases between. The CDR3 sequence is 17 residues long. Germline lookup yields CDR1 SGHRS and CDR2 YFSETQ. The CDR3 loop is CASSPTTQSSSGNTIYF. As DNA, the CDR3 is TGCGCCAGCAGCCCCACAACACAGTCGAGCTCTGGAAACACCATATATTTT. Looking up the rest from reference TRBV5-1 and TRBJ1-3 gives the full variable domain: KAGVTQTPRYLIKTRGQQVTLSCSPISGHRSVSWYQQTPGQGLQFLFEYFSETQRNKGNFPGRFSGRQFSNSRSEMNVSTLELGDSALYLCASSPTTQSSSGNTIYFGEGSWLTVV.

Concerning this clonotype: It may be a read error: a sequence one base away is much more abundant. The chain has TRBV3-1 and TRBJ2-5, with TRBD2 as a possible D gene (6 bases). CDR3 size: 14 residues. Germline-derived CDR1 and CDR2 are LGHDT and YNNKEL (reference sequence). V was clipped by 4 bases and J by 2 bases, with 11 bases between them. The CDR3 spells CASSRLDGQETQYF. The DNA of the CDR3 is TGTGCCAGCAGCCGACTAGATGGACAAGAGACCCAGTACTTC.

This clonotype was seen more than once but under ten times. The chain is built from TRBV20-1 and TRBJ1-5; D remains ambiguous. The germline V and J ends were trimmed by 3 bases and 1 base, with 4 bases remaining between them. The V gene's germline CDR1 is DFQATT and CDR2 SNEGSKA (reference sequence). The CDR3 sequence is 12 residues long. CDR3 amino acids: CSASESNQPQHF. In nucleotides, the CDR3 is TGCAGTGCTAGTGAAAGCAATCAGCCCCAGCATTTT.

This clonotype was seen repeatedly, ten times or more. V and J are TRBV19 and TRBJ1-4, with 11 bases lining up with TRBD1. The CDR3 is 16 residues long. The trim removed 5 bases at V and 2 bases at J, leaving 4 bases unmatched. Germline V gene sequence: CDR1 LNHDA, CDR2 SQIVND (reference sequence). The CDR3 reads CASSSWTGGTNEKLFF. The CDR3 DNA follows: TGTGCCAGTAGTTCCTGGACAGGGGGCACTAATGAAAAACTGTTTTTT.

This clonotype was recorded many times. The rearrangement uses TRBV4-3 and TRBJ1-2, with a possible D match to TRBD1 (5 bases). The CDR3 consists of 16 residues. Germline CDR1 LGHNA, CDR2 YSLEER. Trimming took off 4 bases at V and 5 bases at J, with 20 bases between the two ends. In DNA, the CDR3 is TGCGCCAGCAGCCGAGTACAGGCCCCCCCCGTTTATGGCTACACCTTC. Translation gives CASSRVQAPPVYGYTF.

This clonotype occurred many times. This chain links TRBV5-1 with TRBJ2-5, with TRBD2 identical over 13 bases. The V gene end was trimmed by 4 bases and the J gene end by 1 base; junction bases not matched to a gene: 4. The germline gives CDR1 SGHRS, CDR2 YFSETQ. The CDR3 contains 16 residues. DNA for the CDR3: TGCGCCAGCAGCAGACTAGCGGGGGGCCTCCAAGAGACCCAGTACTTC. It is translated as CASSRLAGGLQETQYF.

This clonotype showed up many times. The genes are TRBV10-3 and TRBJ1-6; 9 bases fit TRBD1. The J segment lost 8 bases and the V segment lost 8 bases, leaving 10 bases of the junction unmatched. The CDR3 runs 15 residues. Germline-derived CDR1 and CDR2 are ENHRY and SYGVKD. CDR3 sequence (DNA): TGTGCCATCGCGGGGGGGACAGGGAGGCATTCACCCCTCCACTTT. It specifies CAIAGGTGRHSPLHF.

This clonotype has ten or more counts. This chain links TRBV7-3 with TRBJ2-1; no firm D call. V lost 3 bases, J lost 0 bases, and 9 bases lay in between. Germline-derived CDR1 and CDR2 are SGHTA and FQGTGA. This CDR3 comprises 15 residues. CDR3 coding DNA: TGTGCCAGCAGCTTGGACCTGAGCTCCTACAATGAGCAGTTCTTC. Translating gives CASSLDLSSYNEQFF.

This clonotype showed up many times. This chain links TRBV5-1 with TRBJ1-6; weak D call: TRBD1 (6 bases). V was trimmed by 7 bases and J by 7 bases, leaving 12 bases between them. Germline loops: CDR1 SGHRS, CDR2 YFSETQ. The CDR3 extends over 13 amino acids. DNA for the CDR3: TGCGCCAGCCGAACAGGGTCGAATTCACCCCTCCACTTT. Protein product: CASRTGSNSPLHF.

The sample holds many counts of this clonotype. V gene TRBV5-1 combines with J gene TRBJ1-1; tentatively, D is TRBD1 (6 bases). This CDR3 has 13 residues. Deletions cut 4 bases from V and 7 bases from J, with 14 bases between. Germline-derived CDR1 and CDR2 are SGHRS and YFSETQ. The CDR3 region has the DNA TGCGCCAGCAGCCAGCAGGGGATTAATGAAGCTTTCTTT. Translated, it gives CASSQQGINEAFF.

This clonotype was seen ten or more times. The chain links TRBV6-2 or TRBV6-3 to TRBJ2-1; 7 nucleotides agree with TRBD2. The CDR3 contains 9 residues. Germline trimming cut 8 bases from V and 13 bases from J; bases unmatched to any gene: 2. Germline V gene lookup returns CDR1 MNHEY and CDR2 SVGEGT. The CDR3 DNA reads as TGTGCCAGCGGGAGGGGACAGTTCTTC. Its translation is CASGRGQFF.

Regarding this clonotype: A read error is possible here, since a much larger clone lies one base away. The J gene is TRBJ1-3, the V gene TRBV12-3 or TRBV12-4, with D hard to call. The CDR3 length is 16 residues. Written as DNA, the CDR3 is TGTGCCAGCAGCCTTGGGAGGCCTAATTCTGTAAACACCATATATTTT. It encodes CASSLGRPNSVNTIYF.